This T cell receptor beta chain was sequenced in a study of blood T cell repertoires in COVID-19. For the study at large: Researchers got acute and convalescent COVID-19 samples from the United States, Italy and Spain. The cDNA or gDNA used as material had been derived from T cells, B-cell-depleted T cells, or PBMCs.

The CDR3 is 18 amino acids. The junction had 13 bases not matched to a gene; V was cut back by 5 bases and J by 1 base. Per germline, CDR1 SGHVS and CDR2 FQNEAQ. In the source study's methods: For nucleated cells, counts were estimated from reference gene primer amplification. TCRdb keeps only in-frame clones here, not all; method: immunoSEQ multiplex PCR. V and J calls and clone size follow that table, whereas D and trimming were derived from the DNA. The sample shows nearly 95,000 clones, 80% to 90% of them seen only once. The sequenced sample was peripheral blood. The sequence was obtained from a human donor with acute or convalescent COVID-19. The donor label of this sample is uncertain. J is TRBJ1-5 and V is TRBV7-8; TRBD1 agrees at 8 bases. CDR3 bases: TGTGCCAGCAGCCCCTTTGTGACAGGGGTAGTGAGCAATCAGCCCCAGCATTTT. This codes for CASSPFVTGVVSNQPQHF.